This T cell receptor (beta chain) was sequenced during a study of graft-versus-host responses after intestinal transplantation. About the research overall: Every one of the recipients received anti-thymocyte globulin induction and afterwards took tacrolimus and steroids for 3 to 4 years.

The study's findings and limits: Marrow from the recipient contained GvH clones, some of which had appeared first in ileum or blood.

Here immunoSEQ multiplex PCR was the method, and the copy in TCRdb shows in-frame clones only, minus some. The sample yields approximately 63,000 clones, 90% to 95% seen once. Germline V gene data show CDR1 as LNHNV and CDR2 as YYDKDF (reference sequence). Trimming took off 3 bases at V and 2 bases at J, with 16 bases between the two ends. The CDR3 is 16 residues long. As to this clone: The antigen is undetermined.

This receptor was identified in a human donor who was the organ donor for an intestinal transplant. J is TRBJ2-5 and V is TRBV15, with D possibly being TRBD2 (5 bases). The sequenced sample was unstimulated CD4+ T cells sorted from spleen or lymph node cells, obtained before transplant. The CDR3 is CATSRQTGRGQETQYF. CDR3 bases: TGTGCCACCAGCAGGCAAACCGGACGGGGTCAAGAGACCCAGTACTTC.